This T cell receptor beta chain came from a study of control samples from healthy donors and cancer patients. The J segment lost 4 bases and the V segment lost 3 bases, leaving 6 bases of the junction unmatched. The CDR3 has 15 amino acids. In germline, CDR1 is LGHDT, CDR2 YNNKEL (reference sequence). TCRdb's copy holds only in-frame clones and misses some; the assay was immunoSEQ multiplex PCR. The repertoire holds about 120,000 clones, with 75% to 90% as singletons. The V gene is TRBV3-1 (or the pseudogene TRBV3-2), the J gene TRBJ2-5; 9 bases are a match to TRBD1. Sequenced material: PBMCs. The source is a woman between 45 and 65 years old with colorectal cancer. The CDR3 bases are TGTGCCAGCAGCCAGGAACAGGGGGCCGGAGAGACCCAGTACTTC. Protein product: CASSQEQGAGETQYF.